Below, one T cell receptor beta chain is given with its context. Method: immunoSEQ multiplex PCR; TCRdb's copy keeps in-frame clones and lacks some. The sample shows some 140,000 clones, roughly nine tenths of them seen only once. The data belong to a study of control samples from healthy donors and cancer patients. The specimen sequenced was blood. The receptor comes from a woman aged 25 to 45 in good health.

The CDR3 loop reads CASNNYGNEQFF. Here the CDR3 DNA reads TGTGCCAGCAATAACTATGGGAATGAGCAGTTCTTC. J is TRBJ2-1 and V is TRBV12-3 or TRBV12-4; D gene uncertain. V lost 7 bases to trimming and J lost 7 bases, with 11 bases between them. The CDR3 extends over 12 amino acids.